Below, 11 T cell receptor beta chains from the same sample are listed, as sequenced in a study of blood T cells in healthy people across ages. A sample-barcoded 5' primer and a J-beta primer mix were used in a second PCR of roughly 7 to 11 cycles. Each CDR3 protein is one row after TCRdb ran MiXCR on the 5' RACE reads. This table has approximately 810,000 distinct CDR3 sequences, roughly 26% appearing once. The sample comprised blood. These receptors were taken from an elderly woman in good health.

This clonotype was detected ten times or more. CDR3: CASSLWDKKETQYF. DNA of the CDR3: TGCGCCAGCAGCCTGTGGGACAAGAAAGAGACCCAGTACTTC. The chain couples TRBV4-3 to TRBJ2-5; TRBD1 is a possible D gene (6 bases). CDR1 is LGHNA and CDR2 is YSLEER in the germline V gene. Trimming removed 4 bases from V and 3 bases from J, with 12 bases in between. The CDR3 is 14 residues long.

This clonotype was recorded at least ten times. The chain carries TRBV4-3 and TRBJ2-7; unclear D gene. CDR3 length: 13 residues. Germline CDR1 and CDR2: LGHNA and YSLEER. With 0 bases removed from V and 9 bases from J, the gap between germline ends came to 12 bases. Written as DNA, the CDR3 is TGCGCCAGCAGCCAAGATCGGTCTGCTTGGCAGTACTTC. This gives the protein CASSQDRSAWQYF.

This clonotype was picked up a small number of times. In DNA, the CDR3 is TGCGCCAGCAGCCCCGATCGGGAGAGGTACGAGCAGTACTTC. This codes for CASSPDRERYEQYF. This rearrangement joins TRBV10-2 to TRBJ2-7, with D tentatively TRBD2 (6 bases). Germline V CDR1 and CDR2: WSHSY, SAAADI. This CDR3 is 14 amino acids long. V was pared by 6 bases and J by 4 bases, with 16 bases between.

The V gene is TRBV30, the J gene TRBJ2-1; D gene uncertain. CDR1 GTSNPN and CDR2 SVGIG come from the germline V gene (reference sequence). V lost 3 bases and J 2 bases, leaving 5 bases between the germline ends. The CDR3 loop spans 12 amino acids. The CDR3 DNA reads TGTGCCTGGAGGACCACCTACAATGAGCAGTTCTTC. Translating gives CAWRTTYNEQFF.

This clonotype was counted at least ten times. The V and J genes are TRBV10-2 and TRBJ2-1, with a tentative D call TRBD2 (7 bases). Germline V gene lookup returns CDR1 WSHSY and CDR2 SAAADI. The V end lost 6 bases, the J end lost 1 base, and 19 bases lay between the germline ends. CDR3 length: 17 amino acids. DNA of the CDR3: TGCGCCAGCAGCCCATTTTTTGGGGGGGCTTCCTACAATGAGCAGTTCTTC. Protein: CASSPFFGGASYNEQFF.

Comment on this clonotype: A much larger clone is a single base away; this may be a read error. V usage is TRBV6-2 or TRBV6-3 and J usage is TRBJ2-7; D not resolved. From germline, CDR1 is MNHEY and CDR2 SVGEGT. This CDR3 comprises 14 residues. The V end lost 3 bases, the J end lost 7 bases, and 16 bases lay between the germline ends. The CDR3 bases are TGTGCCAGCAGTTATGGGTTTCGGTACAATGAGCAGTACTTC. Its protein is CASSYGFRYNEQYF.

This clonotype was seen a handful of times. CDR3 region: CASSQTTEAFF. CDR3 DNA: TGTGCCAGCAGCCAGACAACTGAAGCTTTCTTT. V gene TRBV3-1 combines with J gene TRBJ1-1; D remains unclear. The V gene lost 3 bases and the J gene lost 5 bases, with 4 bases spanning the gap. There are 11 residues in the CDR3. The V gene's germline CDR1 is LGHDT and CDR2 YNNKEL (reference sequence). The whole variable domain, filled in from reference TRBV3-1 and TRBJ1-1, reads DTAVSQTPKYLVTQMGNDKSIKCEQNLGHDTMYWYKQDSKKFLKIMFSYNNKELIINETVPNRFSPKSPDKAHLNLHINSLELGDSAVYFCASSQTTEAFFGQGTRLTVV.

This clonotype was seen many times. The chain is built from TRBV7-8 and TRBJ2-1; D ambiguous. The length of the CDR3 is 17 residues. V lost 2 bases and J lost 2, with 16 bases in between. The germline CDR1 and CDR2 sequences are SGHVS and FQNEAQ. The CDR3 loop is CASSLFNERGTYNEQFF. The CDR3, as DNA: TGTGCCAGCAGCTTATTTAATGAACGCGGAACCTACAATGAGCAGTTCTTC.

V usage is TRBV12-3 or TRBV12-4 and J usage is TRBJ2-1; 7 bases line up with TRBD2. J gave up 5 bases and V 5 bases, and 15 bases lay outside the gene matches. The CDR3 covers 17 residues. CDR3 sequence: CASSANKPGLTHNEQFF. In DNA, the CDR3 is TGTGCCAGCAGTGCCAACAAACCGGGACTAACCCACAATGAGCAGTTCTTC.

Ten or more counts support this clonotype. The chain recombines TRBV20-1 with TRBJ2-3, with 8 bases matching TRBD2. Germline trimming cut 3 bases from V and 5 bases from J; bases unmatched to any gene: 10. The CDR3 runs 15 residues. Germline V gene sequence: CDR1 DFQATT, CDR2 SNEGSKA (reference sequence). The CDR3, as DNA: TGCAGTGCTAGCAGGGCGGGGGGACCTTTAGATACGCAGTATTTT. This encodes CSASRAGGPLDTQYF.

This clonotype was observed a handful of times. A much larger clonotype is one base distant, so this may be a read error. The rearrangement joins TRBV20-1 to TRBJ1-2; D not resolved. CDR3 length: 14 residues. Germline V gene sequence: CDR1 DFQATT, CDR2 SNEGSKA (reference sequence). V lost 3 bases and J 4 bases, leaving 15 bases between the germline ends. CDR3 DNA: TGCAGTGCTAGCTCGCAGGTCACGGGCTATGGCTACACCTTC. Translated, it gives CSASSQVTGYGYTF.